Listed below are T cell receptor beta chains from one sample, sequenced in a study of a mutant IDH1 vaccine in newly diagnosed glioma. Here immunoSEQ multiplex PCR was the method, and the copy in TCRdb shows in-frame clones only, minus some. The sample consists of under 75,000 clones, about 90% of them appearing once. The specimen comprised PBMCs, sampled from a glioma patient treated with radiotherapy, temozolomide or both. These receptors all stem from a man in his fifties or sixties with glioma. CDR3s include the opening cysteine and the closing phenylalanine or tryptophan.

j_gene	v_gene	CDR3aa
TRBJ1-5	TRBV28	CASSLGKRNQPQHF
TRBJ1-2	TRBV6-1	CASSEWAGRVGYTF
TRBJ2-3	TRBV14	CASSRRTSGTDTQYF
TRBJ2-1	TRBV5-1	CASSWGWANEQFF
TRBJ2-5	TRBV6-6	CASSYSKGGYVETQYF
TRBJ1-5	TRBV28	CASSRVNQPQHF
TRBJ1-2	TRBV28	CASSGTGGGYTF
TRBJ1-1	TRBV4-1	CASSQDEGQGMNTEAFF
TRBJ2-7	TRBV30	CAWRGRGDPGTSGYEQYF
TRBJ2-1	TRBV11-2	CASSLVGREHNEQFF
TRBJ2-2	TRBV11-2	CASSLGGRANTGELFF
TRBJ2-7	TRBV7-2	CASSLGGTESYEQYF
TRBJ1-2	TRBV4-1	CASSQQPGEGLDGYTF
TRBJ2-3	TRBV5-1	CASSLDSTDTQYF
TRBJ2-7	TRBV5-1	CASSLTSGTRSYEQYF
TRBJ2-1	TRBV6-4	CASSGTSGGDEQFF
TRBJ1-1	TRBV27	CASSFVGLTEAFF
TRBJ2-3	TRBV29-1	CSVGTGTDTQYF
TRBJ2-5	TRBV7-9	CASSSAPGPQETQYF
TRBJ1-5	TRBV19	CASRTGTGSNQPQHF
TRBJ2-7	TRBV9	CASSVALGPYEQYF
TRBJ2-3	TRBV6-4	CASSSSSGSDTQYF
TRBJ1-2	TRBV6-4	CASSDSMGGYTF
TRBJ2-1	TRBV19	CASTRGGVNEQFF
TRBJ1-6	TRBV7-6	CASSPSRQGPLHF
TRBJ1-6	TRBV5-1	CASSLTGETSPLHF
TRBJ1-2	TRBV6-5	CASSTAPGVYGYTF
TRBJ1-1	TRBV20-1	CSARENTEAFF
TRBJ2-1	TRBV7-3	CASSPGRDEQFF
TRBJ2-4	TRBV6-1	CASSETGRELSKNIQYF
TRBJ1-5	TRBV6-8	CASSYAGPNQPQHF
TRBJ1-1	TRBV4-3	CASSQDGQGSTEAFF
TRBJ2-1	TRBV19	CASSIEYRDSNEQFF
TRBJ1-5	TRBV27	CASSFSGYQPQHF
TRBJ1-3	TRBV29-1	CSVRGESSGNTIYF
TRBJ2-5	TRBV4-1	CAIRTGSQETQYF
TRBJ1-2	TRBV19	CASSWDSKYSGYTF
TRBJ1-1	TRBV4-2	CASSQPLGQGVAAFF
TRBJ2-5	TRBV10-1	CATSEGTGGGETQYF
TRBJ1-3	TRBV18	CASSPQTSSGNTIYF
TRBJ1-2	TRBV7-2	CASSLEYTDYGYTF
TRBJ1-5	TRBV6-4	CASSESSTAVQHF
TRBJ1-1	TRBV2	CASILDRGATNTEAFF
TRBJ2-4	TRBV5-1	CASSLVSGGALDIQYF
TRBJ2-7	TRBV28	CASRSSGTSSYEQYF
TRBJ2-1	TRBV7-9	CASSPSIRTSGRHYNEQFF